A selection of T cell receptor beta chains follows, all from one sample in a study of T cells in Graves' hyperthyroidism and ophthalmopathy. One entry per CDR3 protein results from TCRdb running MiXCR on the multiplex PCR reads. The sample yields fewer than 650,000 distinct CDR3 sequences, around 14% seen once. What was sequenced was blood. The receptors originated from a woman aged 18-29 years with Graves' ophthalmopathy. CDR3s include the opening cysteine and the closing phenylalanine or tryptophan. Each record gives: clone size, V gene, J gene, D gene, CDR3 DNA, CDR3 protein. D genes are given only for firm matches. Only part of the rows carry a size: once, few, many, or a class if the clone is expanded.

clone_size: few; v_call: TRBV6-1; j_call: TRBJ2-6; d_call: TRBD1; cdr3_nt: TGTGCCAGCAGTAGGACAGGGGGTACTGGGGCCAACGTCCTGACTTTC; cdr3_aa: CASSRTGGTGANVLTF
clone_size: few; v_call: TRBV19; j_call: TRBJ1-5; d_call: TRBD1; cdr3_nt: TGTGCCAGTAGTACACAGGGGGATCAGCCCCAGCATTTT; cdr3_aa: CASSTQGDQPQHF
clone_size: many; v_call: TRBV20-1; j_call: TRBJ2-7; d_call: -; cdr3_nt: TGCAGTGCTAGGTGGGCTAGCACAACCTACGAGCAGTACTTC; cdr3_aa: CSARWASTTYEQYF
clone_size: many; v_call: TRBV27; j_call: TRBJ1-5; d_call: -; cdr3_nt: TGTGCCAGCAGTTTAGACCCGACAGGCGCCACGGGGCAGCCCCAGCATTTT; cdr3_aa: CASSLDPTGATGQPQHF
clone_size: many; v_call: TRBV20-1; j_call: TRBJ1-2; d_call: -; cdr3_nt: TGCAGTGCCAGGGGTGGGGCGCGGTATGGCTACACCTTC; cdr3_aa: CSARGGARYGYTF
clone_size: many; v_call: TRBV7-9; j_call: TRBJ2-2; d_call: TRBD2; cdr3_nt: TGTGCCAGCAGCCCTTGGCGGGAGAGGTACACCGGGGAGCTGTTTTTT; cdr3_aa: CASSPWRERYTGELFF
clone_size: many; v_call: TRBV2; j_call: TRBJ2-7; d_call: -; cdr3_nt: TGTGCCATCAAGCCCCCGGACTACTACGAGCAGTACTTC; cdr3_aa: CAIKPPDYYEQYF
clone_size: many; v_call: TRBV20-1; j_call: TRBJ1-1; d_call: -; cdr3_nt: TGCAGTGCTAGAGATCATCTGGAGACAGTCATGAACACTGAAGCTTTCTTT; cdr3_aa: CSARDHLETVMNTEAFF
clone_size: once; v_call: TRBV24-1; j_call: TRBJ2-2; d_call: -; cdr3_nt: TGTGCCACCAGTGATTTCAGGGGGGGAAACACCGGGGAGCTGTTTTTT; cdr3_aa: CATSDFRGGNTGELFF
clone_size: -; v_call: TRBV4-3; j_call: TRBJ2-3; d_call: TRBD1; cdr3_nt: TGCGCCAGCAGCCAAATGGGACAGGGGGGCACAGATACGCAGTATTTT; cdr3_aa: CASSQMGQGGTDTQYF
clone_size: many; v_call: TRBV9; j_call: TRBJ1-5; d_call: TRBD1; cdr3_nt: TGTGCCAGCAGCCCATCCGGGACAGGTAATCAGCCCCAGCATTTT; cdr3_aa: CASSPSGTGNQPQHF
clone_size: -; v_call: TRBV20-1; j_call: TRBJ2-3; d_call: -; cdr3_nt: TGCAGTTCCGAGCCTTCCTCTAGCACAGATACGCAGTATTTT; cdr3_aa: CSSEPSSSTDTQYF
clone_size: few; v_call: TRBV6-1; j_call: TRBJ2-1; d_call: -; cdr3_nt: TGTGCCGCGGCGGGGCTCGCGGGGAACAATGAGCAGTTCTTC; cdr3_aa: CAAAGLAGNNEQFF
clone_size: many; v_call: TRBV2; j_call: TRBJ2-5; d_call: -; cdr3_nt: TGTGCCAGCAGGCCCACCCAAGCCCAAGAGACCCAGTACTTC; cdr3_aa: CASRPTQAQETQYF
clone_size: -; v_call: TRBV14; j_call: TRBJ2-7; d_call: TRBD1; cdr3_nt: TGTGCCAGCAGCCAAGAAGACAGGGTTGATGAGCAGTACTTC; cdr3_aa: CASSQEDRVDEQYF
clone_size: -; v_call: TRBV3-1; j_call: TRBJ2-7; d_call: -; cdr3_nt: TGTGCCAGCAGCCAAGATCGAAGAGAGCAGTACTTC; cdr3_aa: CASSQDRREQYF
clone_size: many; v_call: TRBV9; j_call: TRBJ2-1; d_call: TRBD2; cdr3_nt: TGTGCCAGCAGCGTCTCCACTAGCGGGAGGGCAAAGGAGCAGTTCTTC; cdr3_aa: CASSVSTSGRAKEQFF
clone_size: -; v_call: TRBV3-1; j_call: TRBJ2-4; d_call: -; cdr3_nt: TGTGCCAGCAGCCCCGGATTTCTAGCCAACATTCAGTACTTC; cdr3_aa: CASSPGFLANIQYF
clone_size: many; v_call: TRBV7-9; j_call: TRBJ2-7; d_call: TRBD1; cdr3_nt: TGTGCCAGCAGGTCCGGGACAGAGAATTACGAGCAGTACTTC; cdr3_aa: CASRSGTENYEQYF
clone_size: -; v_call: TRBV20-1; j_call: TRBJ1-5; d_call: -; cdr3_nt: TGCAGTGCTAGGGGCAGAAATAGCAATCAGCCCCAGCATTTT; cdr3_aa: CSARGRNSNQPQHF
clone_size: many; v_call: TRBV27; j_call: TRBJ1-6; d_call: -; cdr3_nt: TGTGCCAGCAGTTTTTTAGTCCCGGACAATTCACCCCTCCACTTT; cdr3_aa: CASSFLVPDNSPLHF
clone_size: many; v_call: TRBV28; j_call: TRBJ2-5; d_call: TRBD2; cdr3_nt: TGTGCCATTGCTCCCTTGTCTGCAATAGCGGGGCAAGAGACCCAGTACTTC; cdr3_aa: CAIAPLSAIAGQETQYF